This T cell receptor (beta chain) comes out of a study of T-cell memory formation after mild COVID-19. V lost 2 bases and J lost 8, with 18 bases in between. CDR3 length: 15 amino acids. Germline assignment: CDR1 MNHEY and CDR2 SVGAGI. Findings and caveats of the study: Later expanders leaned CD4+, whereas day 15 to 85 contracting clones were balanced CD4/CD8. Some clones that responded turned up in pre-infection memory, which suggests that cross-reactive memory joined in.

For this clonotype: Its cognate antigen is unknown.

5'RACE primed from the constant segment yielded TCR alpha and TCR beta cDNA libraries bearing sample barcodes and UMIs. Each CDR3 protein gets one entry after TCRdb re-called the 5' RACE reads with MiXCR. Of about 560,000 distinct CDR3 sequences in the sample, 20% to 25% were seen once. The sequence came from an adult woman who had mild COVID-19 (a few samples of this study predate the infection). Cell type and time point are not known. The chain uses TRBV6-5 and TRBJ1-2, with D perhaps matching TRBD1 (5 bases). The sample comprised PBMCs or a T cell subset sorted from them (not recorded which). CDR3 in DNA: TGTGCCAGCAGTTACGGCGGCAGGGCCCTCCCGGGCTACACCTTC. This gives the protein CASSYGGRALPGYTF.